This TCR beta chain originates from a study of shared clonotypes between healthy human individuals. General study points: Read depth was anticipated to influence clonotype sharing among donors. Larger richness was generally estimated for naive than memory subsets.

This CDR3 region has 15 residues. Germline lookup yields CDR1 SGHVS and CDR2 FNYEAQ. The V and J ends lost 2 bases and 13 bases respectively, with 18 bases between them. As to this clone: Its antigen is still unknown.

Authors' data handling: Filtering differed because ImmunoSEQ produced junction-only sequences that carried no quality scores. Assay: immunoSEQ multiplex PCR; the TCRdb copy retains only in-frame clones and omits some. V and J calls and clone size are those listed in that table; D and trimming were worked out from the DNA. The data contain 600,000 to 750,000 clones, roughly 87% of them singletons. CD8 memory was a combination of CD45RO+ cells and CCR7-negative CD45RA+ TemRA cells. This chain uses TRBV7-6 with TRBJ1-6, with a possible D match to TRBD1 (6 bases). Sequenced input: memory CD8+ T cells from PBMCs. Subset of the sample: CD45RO+ cells pooled with CCR7-negative TemRA cells. This receptor was obtained from a young man in good health. Some clones in this sample may be carry-over from other donors' samples. This chain's CDR3 is CASSLRPGGQRPLHF. CDR3 DNA sequence: TGTGCCAGCAGCTTAAGACCCGGGGGGCAGCGGCCCCTCCACTTT.